The rows below give T cell receptor beta chains drawn from one sample of a study of technical replicates of blood from a few donors. Data came from immunoSEQ multiplex PCR; TCRdb stores just in-frame clones and leaves some out. The table records under 90,000 clones, about 96% of them present only once. Specimen: T cells isolated from PBMCs. The source is a human donor in good health. CDR3s include the opening cysteine and the closing phenylalanine or tryptophan. D genes are given only for firm matches. Clone size is not always given. Where it is, it says once, few, many or a class for expanded clones.

j_call d_call clone_size v_call cdr3_nt cdr3_aa
TRBJ2-3 . . TRBV6-5 TGTGCCAGCAGTTCCACTAGAGCGTCAGATACGCAGTATTTT CASSSTRASDTQYF
TRBJ1-4 . . TRBV28 TGTGCCAGCACCTTCCGGGGGGATGAAAAACTGTTTTTT CASTFRGDEKLFF
TRBJ2-3 TRBD2 . TRBV29-1 TGCAGCGTTGCGTCTGATCCGGGACTAGCGGGAACAACCAGCACAGATACGCAGTATTTT CSVASDPGLAGTTSTDTQYF
TRBJ2-7 . . TRBV5-1 TGCGCCAGCAGCGGCGGAGGAATGGGGAGGGGGTCAAACGAGCAGTACTTC CASSGGGMGRGSNEQYF
TRBJ2-1 TRBD2 . TRBV25-1 TGTGCCAGCAGTGAGGCGGGAGGTTGGAATGAGCAGTTCTTC CASSEAGGWNEQFF
TRBJ1-4 TRBD1 many TRBV7-2 TGTGCCAGCAGCAGATACAGGGGTGTTAGTGAAAAACTGTTTTTT CASSRYRGVSEKLFF
TRBJ2-4 TRBD2 . TRBV28 TGTGCCAGCAGTCCATTGGGAGGGGCGGGAGGTCCGCTAGCCAAAAACATTCAGTACTTC CASSPLGGAGGPLAKNIQYF
TRBJ2-1 TRBD2 . TRBV29-1 TGCAGCGCCTCCTCGGGGGGTGGTGAGCAGTTCTTC CSASSGGGEQFF
TRBJ2-1 . . TRBV6-6 TGTGCCAGCAAGTTCGGCCAGGATGAGCAGTTCTTC CASKFGQDEQFF
TRBJ2-3 TRBD2 . TRBV9 TGTGCCAGCAGCGTAGGGGGAGGGGCCCCAGATACGCAGTATTTT CASSVGGGAPDTQYF
TRBJ2-6 TRBD1 . TRBV19 TGTGCCAGTAGTACGGGACAGTCTGGGGCCAACGTCCTGACTTTC CASSTGQSGANVLTF
TRBJ1-1 . . TRBV2 TGTGCCAGCAGCGCAGGAGGCGGCGGCACTGAAGCTTTCTTT CASSAGGGGTEAFF
TRBJ2-3 . . TRBV29-1 TGCAGCGTCCTGGGAGGCGGTGGAATAGATACGCAGTATTTT CSVLGGGGIDTQYF
TRBJ1-2 . . TRBV15 TGTGCCACCAGCCAGGAGGATCCCGGCTACACCTTC CATSQEDPGYTF
TRBJ1-6 . once TRBV6-6 TGTGCCAGCAGGGCGCGGGGGAATAATTCACCCCTCCACTTT CASRARGNNSPLHF
TRBJ2-7 . . TRBV7-9 TGTGCCAGCAGCTTATGGGGGGGGGCTAGCGGAGCCTACGAGCAGTACTTC CASSLWGGASGAYEQYF
TRBJ2-7 TRBD2 . TRBV6-1 TGTGCCAGCAGTGATTGGCCTAGCGGGAGCGCGTCCTACGAGCAGTACTTC CASSDWPSGSASYEQYF
TRBJ1-2 . once TRBV30 TGTGCCTGGAGGGCCGGACTCTTTTGGAACTATGGCTACACCTTC CAWRAGLFWNYGYTF
TRBJ2-7 . once TRBV5-1 TGCGCCAGCAGCTTCGGCGGCTGGGAGCAGTACTTC CASSFGGWEQYF
TRBJ1-5 TRBD1 . TRBV2 TGTGCCAGCAGCCTAGACAGGGGTAGCAATCAGCCCCAGCATTTT CASSLDRGSNQPQHF
TRBJ2-7 . . TRBV6-1 TGTGCCGGCGGGGATGTCGTGCAGTACTTC CAGGDVVQYF
TRBJ2-5 TRBD1 . TRBV7-2 TGTGCCAGCAGCTTATTGGGACAGGTTAGGGAGACCCAGTACTTC CASSLLGQVRETQYF
TRBJ2-5 TRBD2 . TRBV6-1 TGTGCCAGCAGTCCCGGCGGGGGATTACAAGAGACCCAGTACTTC CASSPGGGLQETQYF
TRBJ2-7 TRBD1 . TRBV18 TGTGCCAGCTCACCAGACAGGGATAGGCCCTACGAGCAGTACTTC CASSPDRDRPYEQYF
TRBJ2-7 TRBD1 once TRBV2 TGTGCCAGCAGTGAGACCATGGGACAGGGCTACGAGCAGTACTTC CASSETMGQGYEQYF
TRBJ2-3 . . TRBV28 TGTGCCAGCAGTTCCCAAAGGGCAGGGTACCGCACAGATACGCAGTATTTT CASSSQRAGYRTDTQYF